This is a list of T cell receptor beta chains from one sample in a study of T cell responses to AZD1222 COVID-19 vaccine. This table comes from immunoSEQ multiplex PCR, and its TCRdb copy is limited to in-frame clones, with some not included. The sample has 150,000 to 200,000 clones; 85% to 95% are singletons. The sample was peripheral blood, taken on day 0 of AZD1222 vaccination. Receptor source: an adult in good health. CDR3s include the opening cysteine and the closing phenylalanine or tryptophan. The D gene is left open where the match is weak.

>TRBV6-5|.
CASSYSQRAYNSPLHF
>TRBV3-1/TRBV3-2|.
CASSQGYPGTEAFF
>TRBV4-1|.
CASSQGQEGNEKLFF
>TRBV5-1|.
CASSLSTGELFF
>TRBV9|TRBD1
CASSTRDRGSVNTEAFF
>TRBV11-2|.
CASSSRRAEAFF
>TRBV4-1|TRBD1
CASSRGQGDGYTF
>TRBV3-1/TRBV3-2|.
CASSQEGSISDTQYF
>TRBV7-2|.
CASSLGSVVTEAFF
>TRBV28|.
CASSRDRNQPQHF
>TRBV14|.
CASSRAYEQYF
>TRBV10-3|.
CAISELRYRDTGIEAFF
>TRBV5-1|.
CASSFHRDAARAFF
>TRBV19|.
CASLGRATLVSNEKLFF
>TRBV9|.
CASSVEGGGTTEQFF
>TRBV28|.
CASSSRDGGWNTEAFF
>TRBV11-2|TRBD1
CASSLGQGQINSPLHF
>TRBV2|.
CASNKESEYGYTF
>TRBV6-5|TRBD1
CASRQGLEREQYF
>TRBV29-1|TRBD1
CSVSVPNRGANEQYF